These 27 T cell receptor beta chains came from one sample sequenced in a study of Graves' ophthalmopathy and Graves' hyperthyroidism. Amplification targeted the TCR beta CDR3 regions, with RNA transcripts as the source material. The workflow started with a first-round RT-PCR run with HTBI primers and then moved on to a second-round multiplex PCR. MiXCR was run by TCRdb on the multiplex PCR reads, yielding one entry per CDR3 protein. The sample records under 350,000 distinct CDR3 sequences, 15% to 20% being singletons. Sequenced sample: peripheral blood. The receptors originated from an adult man with Graves' ophthalmopathy.

The table lists this clonotype with many counts. This chain connects TRBV3-1 to TRBJ1-1; D gene uncertain. The CDR3 extends over 11 amino acids. The germline CDR1 and CDR2 sequences are LGHDT and YNNKEL (reference sequence). V lost 3 bases, J lost 4 bases, and 3 bases lay in between. The CDR3 region has the DNA TGTGCCAGCAGCCAGAGCACTGAAGCTTTCTTT. Its translation is CASSQSTEAFF.

This clonotype was seen many times. This chain uses TRBV20-1 with TRBJ2-7, with TRBD1 identical over 7 bases. V shed 6 bases and J 0 bases; nucleotides not matched to a gene: 8. This CDR3 region has 14 residues. Germline assignment: CDR1 DFQATT and CDR2 SNEGSKA (reference sequence). The CDR3, as DNA: TGCAGTGCCCGTGCCGGGACAGTCTCCTACGAGCAGTACTTC. It encodes CSARAGTVSYEQYF.

The chain recombines TRBV7-8 with TRBJ1-2; the D gene is possibly TRBD1 (5 bases). With 3 bases removed from V and 10 bases from J, the gap between germline ends came to 12 bases. This CDR3 is built from 12 residues. Looked up from germline, CDR1 is SGHVS and CDR2 is FQNEAQ. CDR3 residues: CASSFRTSDYTF. In DNA form, the CDR3 reads TGTGCCAGCAGCTTCAGGACAAGCGACTACACCTTC.

This clonotype came up many times. The J gene is TRBJ2-7, the V gene TRBV12-3 or TRBV12-4, with D possibly TRBD1 on 6 matching bases. The V end lost 6 bases, the J end lost 4 bases, and 13 bases lay between the germline ends. This CDR3 region has 13 residues. The CDR3 DNA is TGTGCCAGCAGCAGGGGTTTCGGTTACGAGCAGTACTTC. As protein: CASSRGFGYEQYF.

This clonotype has ten or more counts. The chain joins TRBV20-1 to TRBJ2-5; 8 bases are a match to TRBD1. The germline V gene encodes CDR1 DFQATT and CDR2 SNEGSKA (reference sequence). The CDR3 is 14 residues long. With V trimmed by 5 bases and J by 4 bases, 9 bases remained unmatched. The CDR3 loop reads CSAPSGGRRETQYF. Written as DNA, the CDR3 is TGCAGTGCTCCCTCAGGGGGCAGGCGAGAGACCCAGTACTTC.

This clonotype was detected many times. This sequence joins TRBV11-2 and TRBJ2-4; 7 bases map to TRBD2. The V and J ends lost 7 bases and 5 bases, in that order; junction bases with no gene match: 11. The CDR3 is made up of 15 amino acids. Germline V gives CDR1 SGHAT, CDR2 FQNNGV. The CDR3 nucleotides are TGTGCCAGCAAATTAAGGGCGGGGGTCGAAAACATTCAGTACTTC. Its protein product is CASKLRAGVENIQYF.

This clonotype showed up many times. A much larger clone differs from this one at a single base, so this may be a read error. J is TRBJ2-5 and V is TRBV7-9; 9 nucleotides match TRBD2. The length of the CDR3 is 14 residues. Germline V gene sequence: CDR1 SEHNR, CDR2 FQNEAQ (reference sequence). CDR3 bases: TGTGCCAGCAGCCTAGCGGGGACGGGTCAGACCCAGTACTTC. Encoded protein: CASSLAGTGQTQYF.

The chain joins TRBV6-1 to TRBJ1-1, with 10 bases lining up with TRBD1. Germline values: CDR1 MNHNS, CDR2 SASEGT. The CDR3 is made up of 12 amino acids. The trim removed 10 bases at V and 3 bases at J, leaving 2 bases unmatched. The CDR3 here is CATGTGDTEAFF. For the CDR3, the DNA is TGTGCCACTGGGACAGGGGACACTGAAGCTTTCTTT.

At least ten counts were recorded for this clonotype. V and J are TRBV14 and TRBJ1-3; TRBD1 agrees at 7 bases. Germline V gene lookup returns CDR1 SGHDN and CDR2 FVKESK. Unmatched junction bases numbered 6, after V lost 4 bases and J lost 0 bases. There are 16 residues in the CDR3. CDR3 sequence: CASSPQGLHSGNTIYF. CDR3 in DNA: TGTGCCAGCAGCCCACAGGGGCTCCACTCTGGAAACACCATATATTTT.

Ten or more counts support this clonotype. The rearrangement joins TRBV3-1 to TRBJ2-2; 7 positions agree with TRBD2. Germline trimming cut 1 base from V and 7 bases from J; bases unmatched to any gene: 6. From germline, CDR1 is LGHDT and CDR2 YNNKEL (reference sequence). The CDR3 is 15 residues long. In DNA, the CDR3 is TGTGCCAGCAGCCAAGGAAGCGGGAATGTCGGGGAGCTGTTTTTT. Protein: CASSQGSGNVGELFF.

This clonotype was observed at least ten times. This chain links TRBV2 with TRBJ1-1; no reliable D call. CDR3 size: 13 residues. Trimming took 4 bases from V and 4 from J, leaving 10 bases between them. CDR1 and CDR2 from the germline V gene are SNHLY and FYNNEI. CDR3 region: CASSGSSITEAFF. The CDR3 region has the DNA TGTGCCAGCAGTGGGAGTTCAATCACTGAAGCTTTCTTT.

This clonotype was seen repeatedly, ten times or more. This chain connects TRBV29-1 to TRBJ2-7; D possibly uses TRBD1 or TRBD2 (5 bases each). The CDR3 contains 14 residues. The germline CDR1 and CDR2 sequences are SQVTM and ANQGSEA. V was clipped by 5 bases and J by 3 bases, with 17 bases between them. The CDR3 reads CSVQGAGTLYEQYF. The CDR3 coding sequence is TGCAGCGTTCAAGGGGCCGGGACCCTCTACGAGCAGTACTTC.

The chain recombines TRBV4-2 with TRBJ2-7; the D gene could be TRBD1 or TRBD2 (6 bases each). Trimming took off 0 bases at V and 2 bases at J, with 8 bases between the two ends. The CDR3 is made up of 14 amino acids. Germline loops: CDR1 LGHNA, CDR2 YNFKEQ. The CDR3 loop is CASSQEGGTYEQYF. In nucleotides, the CDR3 is TGTGCCAGCAGCCAAGAAGGGGGGACCTACGAGCAGTACTTC.

This clonotype was recorded at least ten times. For the CDR3, the DNA is TGTGCCAGCAGTGTCCGACAGGGGACTAACTATGGCTACACCTTC. It translates to CASSVRQGTNYGYTF. J is TRBJ1-2 and V is TRBV6-1; TRBD1 matches at 8 bases. The V and J ends lost 4 bases and 0 bases, in that order; junction bases with no gene match: 4. Germline CDR1 MNHNS, CDR2 SASEGT. CDR3 length: 15 residues.

V is TRBV12-3 or TRBV12-4 and J is TRBJ1-5, with no clear D. V gave up 5 bases and J gave up 4 bases, with 15 bases separating them. This CDR3 is built from 15 residues. CDR3 protein: CASSQFGVPNQPQHF. DNA for the CDR3: TGTGCCAGCAGTCAATTCGGGGTACCTAATCAGCCCCAGCATTTT.

This clonotype was seen repeatedly, ten times or more. CDR3 sequence (DNA): TGCGCCAGCAGCTTTGGACAGGGGGCGAGTGAAAAACTGTTTTTT. As protein: CASSFGQGASEKLFF. V usage is TRBV5-1 and J usage is TRBJ1-4; 11 bases align to TRBD1. Germline lookup yields CDR1 SGHRS and CDR2 YFSETQ. The ends lost 2 bases at V and 7 bases at J; junction bases unmatched: 4. The CDR3 loop spans 15 amino acids.

This clonotype has at least ten counts. The V call is TRBV12-3 or TRBV12-4, the J call TRBJ1-1; D remains unclear. The CDR3 length is 12 residues. V lost 3 bases to trimming and J lost 8 bases, with 10 bases between them. As DNA, the CDR3 is TGTGCCAGCAGTTTTGGGCTAAAAGAAGCTTTCTTT. It is translated as CASSFGLKEAFF.

This clonotype was recorded at least ten times. This chain uses TRBV7-2 with TRBJ1-1; tentatively, D is TRBD1 (5 bases). The CDR3 sequence is 17 residues long. The germline V gene has CDR1 SGHTA and CDR2 FQGNSA. Trimming took 5 bases from V and 2 from J, leaving 21 bases between them. The CDR3 is CASSQRGWQGPNTEAFF. In DNA, the CDR3 is TGTGCCAGCAGCCAAAGGGGATGGCAGGGCCCAAACACTGAAGCTTTCTTT.

This clonotype has at least ten counts. The chain couples TRBV29-1 to TRBJ1-3; D not resolved. The V and J ends lost 2 bases and 6 bases respectively, with 11 bases between them. Looked up from germline, CDR1 is SQVTM and CDR2 is ANQGSEA. CDR3 length: 13 residues. The CDR3 protein is CSVEFLPENTIYF. The CDR3 DNA is TGCAGCGTTGAATTTCTGCCGGAAAACACCATATATTTT. Variable domain in full (rest from reference TRBV29-1 and TRBJ1-3): SAVISQKPSRDICQRGTSLTIQCQVDSQVTMMFWYRQQPGQSLTLIATANQGSEATYESGFVIDKFPISRPNLTFSTLTVSNMSPEDSSIYLCSVEFLPENTIYFGEGSWLTVV.

This clonotype showed up many times. This chain uses TRBV6-2 or TRBV6-3 with TRBJ2-7; TRBD1 might be the D (5 bases). CDR3 size: 16 residues. Trimming took off 5 bases at V and 4 bases at J, with 21 bases between the two ends. Germline CDR1 MNHEY, CDR2 SVGEGT. The CDR3: CASSPGTGIPPYEQYF. Here the CDR3 DNA reads TGTGCCAGCAGTCCCGGTACAGGAATTCCGCCTTACGAGCAGTACTTC.

This clonotype was recorded many times. The chain employs TRBV12-3 or TRBV12-4 and TRBJ1-1; weak D call: TRBD1 (5 bases). V lost 7 bases and J 11 bases, leaving 23 bases between the germline ends. This CDR3 is 14 amino acids long. CDR3 DNA sequence: TGTGCCAGCAATGAAGATGGGTTGGACATGCCGGCTTTCTTT. Residues: CASNEDGLDMPAFF.

This clonotype appeared many times. The chain carries TRBV6-5 and TRBJ1-2, with D hard to call. The germline V gene encodes CDR1 MNHEY and CDR2 SVGAGI. Trimming took off 7 bases at V and 0 bases at J, with 9 bases between the two ends. This CDR3 has 13 amino acids. The DNA of the CDR3 is TGTGCCAGCAACAACAGTCCTAACTATGGCTACACCTTC. Amino acid sequence: CASNNSPNYGYTF.

This clonotype was seen repeatedly, ten times or more. The chain has TRBV5-5 and TRBJ1-2; no firm D call. Germline V CDR1 and CDR2: SGHKS, YYEKEE (reference sequence). This CDR3 is 12 amino acids long. The V end was cut by 4 bases, the J end by 3 bases, with 7 bases between. The CDR3 coding sequence is TGTGCCAGCAGCCACGACGACTATGGCTACACCTTC. Its protein product is CASSHDDYGYTF.

There are many counts of this clonotype. This chain joins TRBV24-1 and TRBJ2-2; 9 positions match TRBD1. The CDR3 loop spans 17 amino acids. J lost 4 bases, V lost 3 bases, and 8 bases had no gene match. CDR1 and CDR2 (germline): KGHDR, SFDVKD. The CDR3 protein is CATSDPPDRGLTGELFF. The CDR3 DNA follows: TGTGCCACCAGTGATCCTCCGGACAGGGGACTCACCGGGGAGCTGTTTTTT.

This clonotype has at least ten counts. This sequence joins TRBV20-1 and TRBJ1-1; no clear D gene. Germline CDR1 is DFQATT and CDR2 is SNEGSKA (reference sequence). The CDR3 is 16 residues long. V gave up 4 bases and J gave up 1 base, with 19 bases separating them. CDR3 in DNA: TGCAGTGCTAACCTGGGAGGGAGATGGGGGAACACTGAAGCTTTCTTT. It encodes CSANLGGRWGNTEAFF.

There are many counts of this clonotype. J is TRBJ1-6 and V is TRBV6-2 or TRBV6-3; no clear D gene. The V end was cut by 5 bases, the J end by 0 bases, with 8 bases between. The CDR3 totals 15 residues. Germline V gives CDR1 MNHEY, CDR2 SVGEGT. The CDR3 here is CASSQENSYNSPLHF. The CDR3 DNA is TGTGCCAGCAGTCAGGAAAACTCCTATAATTCACCCCTCCACTTT.

The chain carries TRBV7-2 and TRBJ2-5; no definite D call. The CDR3 consists of 14 residues. Germline V gene data show CDR1 as SGHTA and CDR2 as FQGNSA. V was trimmed by 7 bases and J by 5 bases, leaving 17 bases between them. The CDR3 region is CASTISKNKETQYF. The CDR3 bases are TGTGCCAGCACGATCTCAAAAAACAAGGAGACCCAGTACTTC. The full variable domain, with the rest looked up from reference TRBV7-2 and TRBJ2-5, is GAGVSQSPSNKVTEKGKDVELRCDPISGHTALYWYRQSLGQGLEFLIYFQGNSAPDKSGLPSDRFSAERTGGSVSTLTIQRTQQEDSAVYLCASTISKNKETQYFGPGTRLLVL.